This entry describes one TCR beta chain. The antigen remains undetermined. The repertoire was sequenced with immunoSEQ multiplex PCR; TCRdb's copy has only in-frame clones and lacks some. Of tens of thousands of clones listed, about 90% are singletons. This sample is part of a study of OX40 agonist ivuxolimab in advanced cancers. The overall study: Ivuxolimab, an agonist antibody against OX40 (CD134), was given to patients. Those treated in dose escalation had hepatocellular carcinoma, melanoma, renal cell cancer or head and neck cancer. Participants, approximately 81% male, averaged roughly 55 years of age, ranging from roughly 23 to 80. Study-level points and caveats: There was clonal expansion of CD4+ and CD8+ blood T cells by week 6 at 0.1 to 3.0 mg/kg.

The source is an adult with an advanced solid tumor such as melanoma, head and neck, liver or kidney cancer. The source material was CD4+ or CD8+ T cells sorted from blood, sampled in a trial of the OX40 agonist ivuxolimab.

CDR3 sequence reads: CSARDWGKLFF. For the CDR3, the DNA is TGCAGTGCTAGAGATTGGGGGAAACTGTTTTTT. J is TRBJ1-4 and V is TRBV20-1, with a tentative D call TRBD1 (5 bases). This CDR3 contains 11 residues. V lost 0 bases and J 11 bases, leaving 7 bases between the germline ends. CDR1 and CDR2 from the germline V gene are DFQATT and SNEGSKA (reference sequence).